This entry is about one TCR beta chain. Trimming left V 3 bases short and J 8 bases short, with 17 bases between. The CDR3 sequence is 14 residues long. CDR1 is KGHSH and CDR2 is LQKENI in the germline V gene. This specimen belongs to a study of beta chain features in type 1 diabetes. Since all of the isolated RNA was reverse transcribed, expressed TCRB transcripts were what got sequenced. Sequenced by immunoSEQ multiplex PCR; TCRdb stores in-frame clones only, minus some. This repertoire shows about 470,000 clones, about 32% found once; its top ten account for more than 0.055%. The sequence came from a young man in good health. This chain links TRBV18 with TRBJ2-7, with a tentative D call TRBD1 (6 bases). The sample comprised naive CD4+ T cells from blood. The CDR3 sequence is CASSPGRQGTKQYF. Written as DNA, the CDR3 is TGTGCCAGCTCACCGGGTCGGCAGGGGACAAAGCAGTACTTC.